Sequencing of this TCR beta chain was carried out in a study of cytomegalovirus exposure and HLA in healthy donors. Primers included in the PCR were 60 Vbeta and 13 Jbeta primers. Measured with immunoSEQ multiplex PCR; TCRdb has only the in-frame clones, and not every one. The table lists about 130,000 clones, approximately 84% of them singletons, with under 3% in the top ten. The CDR3 has 14 residues. Germline lookup yields CDR1 MNHEY and CDR2 SMNVEV (reference sequence). V shed 4 bases and J 5 bases; nucleotides not matched to a gene: 4. The TCR sequence derives from a boy aged 2 to 10 in good health and CMV-seronegative. Sample: PBMCs. The V gene is TRBV27, the J gene TRBJ1-4; the match to TRBD1 covers 7 bases. Here the CDR3 reads CASSSQGGNEKLFF. CDR3 nucleotide sequence: TGTGCCAGCAGTTCCCAGGGGGGAAATGAAAAACTGTTTTTT.